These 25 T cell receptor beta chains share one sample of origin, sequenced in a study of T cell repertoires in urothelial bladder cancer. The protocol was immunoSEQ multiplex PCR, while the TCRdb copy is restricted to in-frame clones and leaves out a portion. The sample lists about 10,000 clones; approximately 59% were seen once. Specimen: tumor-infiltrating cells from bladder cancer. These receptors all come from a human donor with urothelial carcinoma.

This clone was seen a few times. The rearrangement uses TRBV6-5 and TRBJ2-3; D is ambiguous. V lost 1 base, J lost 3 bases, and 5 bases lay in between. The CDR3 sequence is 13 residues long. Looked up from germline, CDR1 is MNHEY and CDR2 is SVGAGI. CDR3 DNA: TGTGCCAGCAGTTACTTGGCGACAGATACGCAGTATTTT. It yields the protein CASSYLATDTQYF.

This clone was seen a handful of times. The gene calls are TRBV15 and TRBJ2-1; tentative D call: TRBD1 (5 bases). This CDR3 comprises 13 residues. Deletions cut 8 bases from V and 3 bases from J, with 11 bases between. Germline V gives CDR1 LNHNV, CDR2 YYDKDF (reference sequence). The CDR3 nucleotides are TGTGCCACCGAACAGGCGAACTACAATGAGCAGTTCTTC. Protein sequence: CATEQANYNEQFF.

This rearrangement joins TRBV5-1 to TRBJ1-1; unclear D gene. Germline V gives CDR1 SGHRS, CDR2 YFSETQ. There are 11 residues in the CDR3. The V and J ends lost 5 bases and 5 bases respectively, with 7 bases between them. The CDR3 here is CASRGGTEAFF. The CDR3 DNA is TGCGCCAGCAGAGGTGGTACTGAAGCTTTCTTT.

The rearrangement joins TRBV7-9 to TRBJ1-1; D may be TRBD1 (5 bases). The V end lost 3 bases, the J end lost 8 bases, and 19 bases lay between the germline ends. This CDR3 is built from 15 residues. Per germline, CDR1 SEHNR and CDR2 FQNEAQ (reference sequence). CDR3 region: CASSLRGGMRGEAFF. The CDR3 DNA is TGTGCCAGCAGCTTGAGGGGCGGAATGCGGGGGGAAGCTTTCTTT. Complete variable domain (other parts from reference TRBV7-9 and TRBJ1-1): DTGVSQNPRHKITKRGQNVTFRCDPISEHNRLYWYRQTLGQGPEFLTYFQNEAQLEKSRLLSDRFSAERPKGSFSTLEIQRTEQGDSAMYLCASSLRGGMRGEAFFGQGTRLTVV.

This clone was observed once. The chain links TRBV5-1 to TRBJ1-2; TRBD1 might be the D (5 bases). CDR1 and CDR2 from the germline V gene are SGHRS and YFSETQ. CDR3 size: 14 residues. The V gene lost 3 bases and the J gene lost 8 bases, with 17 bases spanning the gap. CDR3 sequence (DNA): TGCGCCAGCAGCTACGGCGAGGGAGGGGACGGCTACACCTTC. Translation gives CASSYGEGGDGYTF.

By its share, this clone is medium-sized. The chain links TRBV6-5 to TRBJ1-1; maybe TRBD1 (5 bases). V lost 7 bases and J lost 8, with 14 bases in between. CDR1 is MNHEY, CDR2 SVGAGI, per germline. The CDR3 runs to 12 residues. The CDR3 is CASKAGVGEAFF. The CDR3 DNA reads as TGTGCCAGCAAAGCGGGGGTCGGGGAAGCTTTCTTT.

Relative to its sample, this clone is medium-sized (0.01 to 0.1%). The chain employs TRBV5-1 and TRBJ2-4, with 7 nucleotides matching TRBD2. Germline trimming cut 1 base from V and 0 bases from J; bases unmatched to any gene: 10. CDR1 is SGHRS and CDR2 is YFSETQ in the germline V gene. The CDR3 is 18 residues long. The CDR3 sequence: CASSLRTRPNLAKNIQYF. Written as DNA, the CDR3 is TGCGCCAGCAGCTTGAGGACTAGACCTAACCTAGCCAAAAACATTCAGTACTTC.

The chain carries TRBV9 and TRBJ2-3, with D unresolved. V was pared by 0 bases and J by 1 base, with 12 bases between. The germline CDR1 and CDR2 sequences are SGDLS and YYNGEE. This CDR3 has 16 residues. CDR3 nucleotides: TGTGCCAGCAGCGTAGATTCCTTTGGGGGCACAGATACGCAGTATTTT. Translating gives CASSVDSFGGTDTQYF. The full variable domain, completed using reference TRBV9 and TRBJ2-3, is DSGVTQTPKHLITATGQRVTLRCSPRSGDLSVYWYQQSLDQGLQFLIQYYNGEERAKGNILERFSAQQFPDLHSELNLSSLELGDSALYFCASSVDSFGGTDTQYFGPGTRLTVL.

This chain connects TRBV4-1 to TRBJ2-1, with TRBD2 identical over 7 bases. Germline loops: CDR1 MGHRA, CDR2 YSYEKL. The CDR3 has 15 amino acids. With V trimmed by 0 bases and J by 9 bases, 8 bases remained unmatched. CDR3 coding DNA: TGCGCCAGCAGCCAAGATTGGCGGGGGAATGGTGAGCAGTTCTTC. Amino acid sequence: CASSQDWRGNGEQFF.

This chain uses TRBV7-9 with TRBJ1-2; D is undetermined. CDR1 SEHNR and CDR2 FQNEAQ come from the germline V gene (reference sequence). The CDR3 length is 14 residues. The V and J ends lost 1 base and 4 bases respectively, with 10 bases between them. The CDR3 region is CASSLVADLYGYTF. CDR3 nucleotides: TGTGCCAGCAGCTTAGTCGCGGATCTCTATGGCTACACCTTC.

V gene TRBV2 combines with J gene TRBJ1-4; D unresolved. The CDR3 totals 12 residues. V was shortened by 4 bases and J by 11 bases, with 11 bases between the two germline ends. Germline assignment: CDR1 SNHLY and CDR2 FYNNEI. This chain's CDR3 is CASSGPARKLFF. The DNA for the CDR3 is TGTGCCAGCAGTGGCCCAGCCAGGAAACTGTTTTTT.

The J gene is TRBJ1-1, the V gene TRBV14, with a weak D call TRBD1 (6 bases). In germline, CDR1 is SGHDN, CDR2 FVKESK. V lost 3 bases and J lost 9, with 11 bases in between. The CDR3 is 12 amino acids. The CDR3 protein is CASSHSGQQAFF. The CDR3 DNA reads TGTGCCAGCAGCCACTCTGGACAGCAAGCTTTCTTT.

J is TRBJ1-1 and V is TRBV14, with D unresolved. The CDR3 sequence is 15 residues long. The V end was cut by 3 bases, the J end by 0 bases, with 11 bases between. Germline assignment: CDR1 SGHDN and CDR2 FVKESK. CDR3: CASSQVSSMNTEAFF. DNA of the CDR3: TGTGCCAGCAGCCAGGTCTCTTCTATGAACACTGAAGCTTTCTTT.

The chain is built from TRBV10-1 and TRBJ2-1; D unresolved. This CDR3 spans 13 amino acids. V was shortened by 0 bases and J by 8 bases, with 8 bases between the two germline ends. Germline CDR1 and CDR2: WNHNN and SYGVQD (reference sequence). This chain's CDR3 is CASSESTPDEQFF. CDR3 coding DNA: TGCGCCAGCAGTGAGTCGACCCCGGATGAGCAGTTCTTC.

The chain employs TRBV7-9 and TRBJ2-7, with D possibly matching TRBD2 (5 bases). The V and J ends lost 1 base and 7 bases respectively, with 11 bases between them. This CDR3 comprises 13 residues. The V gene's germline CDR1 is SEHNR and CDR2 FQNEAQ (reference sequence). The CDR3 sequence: CASSLGTTGEQYF. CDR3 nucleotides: TGTGCCAGCAGCTTAGGGACCACGGGGGAGCAGTACTTC.

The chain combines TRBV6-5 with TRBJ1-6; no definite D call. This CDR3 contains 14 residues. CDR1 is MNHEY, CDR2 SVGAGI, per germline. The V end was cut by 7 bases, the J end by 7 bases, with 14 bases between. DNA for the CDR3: TGTGCCAGCACCTTACGACCCGAGAATTCACCCCTCCACTTT. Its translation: CASTLRPENSPLHF.

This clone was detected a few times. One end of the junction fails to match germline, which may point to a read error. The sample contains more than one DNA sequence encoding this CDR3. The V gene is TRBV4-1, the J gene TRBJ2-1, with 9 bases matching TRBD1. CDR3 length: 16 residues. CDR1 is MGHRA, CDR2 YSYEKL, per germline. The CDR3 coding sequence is TGTGCCAGCAGCCAAGAGAGGTCCGGGACAGGGAGGCAGCAGTTCTTC. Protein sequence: CASSQERSGTGRQQFF.

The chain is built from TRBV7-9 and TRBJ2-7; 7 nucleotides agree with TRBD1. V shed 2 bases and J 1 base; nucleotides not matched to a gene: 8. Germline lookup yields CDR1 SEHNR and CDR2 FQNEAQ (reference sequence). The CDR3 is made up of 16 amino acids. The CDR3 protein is CASSLSTGTESYEQYF. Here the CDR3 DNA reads TGTGCCAGCAGCTTATCGACAGGGACAGAGTCCTACGAGCAGTACTTC.

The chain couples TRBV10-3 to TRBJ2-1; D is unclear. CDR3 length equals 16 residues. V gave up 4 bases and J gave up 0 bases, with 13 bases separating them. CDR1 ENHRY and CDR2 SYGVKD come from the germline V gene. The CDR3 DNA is TGTGCCATCAGTGTCGTGGACCTGAGCTCCTACAATGAGCAGTTCTTC. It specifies CAISVVDLSSYNEQFF.

CDR3 protein: CASDAAVGENQPQHF. The CDR3 coding sequence is TGTGCCAGCGACGCAGCGGTCGGGGAAAATCAGCCCCAGCATTTT. The chain links TRBV6-6 to TRBJ1-5, with unresolved D. Germline-derived CDR1 and CDR2 are MNHNY and SVGAGI (reference sequence). This CDR3 contains 15 residues. V lost 8 bases and J 4 bases, leaving 18 bases between the germline ends.

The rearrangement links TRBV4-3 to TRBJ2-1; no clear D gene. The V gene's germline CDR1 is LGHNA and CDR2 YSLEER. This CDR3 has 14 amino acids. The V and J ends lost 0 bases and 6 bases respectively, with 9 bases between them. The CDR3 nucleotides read TGCGCCAGCAGCCAAGATGCCAGGTCCAATGAGCAGTTCTTC. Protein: CASSQDARSNEQFF.

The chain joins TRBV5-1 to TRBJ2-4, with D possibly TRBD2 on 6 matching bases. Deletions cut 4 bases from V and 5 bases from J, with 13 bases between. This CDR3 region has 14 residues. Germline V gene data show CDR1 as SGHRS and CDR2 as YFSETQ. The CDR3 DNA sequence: TGCGCCAGCAGCCCGGCTCCGGGAGAAAACATTCAGTACTTC. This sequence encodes CASSPAPGENIQYF.

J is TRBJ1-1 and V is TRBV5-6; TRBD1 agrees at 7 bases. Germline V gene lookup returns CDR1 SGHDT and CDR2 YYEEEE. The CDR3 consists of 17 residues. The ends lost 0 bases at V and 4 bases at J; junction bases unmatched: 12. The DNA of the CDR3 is TGTGCCAGCAGCTTGGAGGAACAGGGGCGAATAAGCACTGAAGCTTTCTTT. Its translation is CASSLEEQGRISTEAFF. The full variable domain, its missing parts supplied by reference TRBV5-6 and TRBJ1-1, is DAGVTQSPTHLIKTRGQQVTLRCSPKSGHDTVSWYQQALGQGPQFIFQYYEEEERQRGNFPDRFSGHQFPNYSSELNVNALLLGDSALYLCASSLEEQGRISTEAFFGQGTRLTVV.

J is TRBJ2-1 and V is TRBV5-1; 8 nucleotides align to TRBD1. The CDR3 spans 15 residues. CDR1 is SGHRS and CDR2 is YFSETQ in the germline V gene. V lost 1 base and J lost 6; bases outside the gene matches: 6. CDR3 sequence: CASSLRTGRGNEQFF. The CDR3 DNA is TGCGCCAGCAGCTTGAGGACAGGGCGTGGCAATGAGCAGTTCTTC.

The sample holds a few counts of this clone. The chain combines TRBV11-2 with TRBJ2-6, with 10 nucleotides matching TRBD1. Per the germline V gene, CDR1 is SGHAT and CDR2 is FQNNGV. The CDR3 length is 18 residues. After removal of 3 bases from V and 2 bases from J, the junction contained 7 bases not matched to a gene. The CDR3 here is CASSFSGTGAAGANVLTF. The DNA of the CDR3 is TGTGCCAGCAGCTTCTCCGGGACAGGGGCGGCTGGGGCCAACGTCCTGACTTTC.